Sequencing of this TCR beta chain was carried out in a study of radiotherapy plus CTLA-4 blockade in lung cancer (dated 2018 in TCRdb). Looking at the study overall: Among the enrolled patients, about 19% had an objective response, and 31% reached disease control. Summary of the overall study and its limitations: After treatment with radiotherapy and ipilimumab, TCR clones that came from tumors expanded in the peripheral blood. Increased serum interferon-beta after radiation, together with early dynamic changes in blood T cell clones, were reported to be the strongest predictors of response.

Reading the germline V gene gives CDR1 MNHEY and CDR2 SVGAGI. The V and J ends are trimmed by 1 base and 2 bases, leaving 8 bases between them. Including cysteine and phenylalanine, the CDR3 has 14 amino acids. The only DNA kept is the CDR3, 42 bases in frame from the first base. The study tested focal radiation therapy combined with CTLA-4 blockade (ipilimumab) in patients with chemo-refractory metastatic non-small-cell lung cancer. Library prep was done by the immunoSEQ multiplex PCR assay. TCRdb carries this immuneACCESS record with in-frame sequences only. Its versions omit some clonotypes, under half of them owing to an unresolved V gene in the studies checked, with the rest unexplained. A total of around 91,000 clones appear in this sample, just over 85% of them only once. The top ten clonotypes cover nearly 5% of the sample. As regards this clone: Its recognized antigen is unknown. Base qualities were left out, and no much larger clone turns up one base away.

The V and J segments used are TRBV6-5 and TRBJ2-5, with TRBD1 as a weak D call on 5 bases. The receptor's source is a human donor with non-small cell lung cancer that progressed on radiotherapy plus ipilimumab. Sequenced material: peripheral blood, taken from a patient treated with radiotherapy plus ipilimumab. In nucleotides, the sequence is TGTGCCAGCAGTTACTATACAGGTCAAGAGACCCAGTACTTC. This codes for CASSYYTGQETQYF.